This entry lists 30 T cell receptor beta chains sequenced from one sample in a study of T cells after posttransplantation cyclophosphamide. TCRdb keeps only in-frame clones here, not all; method: immunoSEQ multiplex PCR. The sample contains 10,000 or so clones, around 85% of which appear only once. Treatment was busulfan-fludarabine conditioning, a marrow graft, and cyclophosphamide on days +3 and +4. This specimen consisted of PBMCs, obtained roughly 2,000 days after allogeneic stem cell transplant with posttransplant cyclophosphamide. The receptors were sampled from a female patient aged 45-60 years who received an allogeneic stem cell transplant from a related donor, was CMV-positive, and had no GVHD. The graft donor may be the source of some T cells.

Only one count was recorded for this clone. J is TRBJ2-1 and V is TRBV10-3; 7 bases are a match to TRBD1. The trim removed 2 bases at V and 9 bases at J, leaving 10 bases unmatched. The CDR3 covers 15 residues. Germline CDR1 reads ENHRY; CDR2 reads SYGVKD. CDR3 DNA: TGTGCCATCAGTGAGCGACAGGGTGGGGCCGGTGAGCAGTTCTTC. Translated, it gives CAISERQGGAGEQFF.

The rearrangement links TRBV7-8 to TRBJ2-2; the match to TRBD2 covers 15 bases. From germline, CDR1 is SGHVS and CDR2 FQNEAQ. The V and J ends lost 1 base and 4 bases, in that order; junction bases with no gene match: 4. The CDR3 contains 18 residues. This CDR3 reads CASSLDAGLAGGTGELFF. DNA of the CDR3: TGTGCCAGCAGCTTAGATGCGGGACTAGCGGGGGGCACCGGGGAGCTGTTTTTT.

The V and J genes are TRBV5-4 and TRBJ2-7, with TRBD2 identical over 10 bases. The J segment lost 5 bases and the V segment lost 0 bases, leaving 14 bases of the junction unmatched. The CDR3 covers 18 residues. Germline V lookup: CDR1 SGHNT, CDR2 YYREEE (reference sequence). The CDR3 sequence is CASSLDGSPSGSPNEQYF. Written as DNA, the CDR3 is TGTGCCAGCAGCTTGGATGGGAGCCCTAGCGGGAGCCCGAACGAGCAGTACTTC. Supplemented by reference TRBV5-4 and TRBJ2-7, the full variable domain reads ETGVTQSPTHLIKTRGQQVTLRCSSQSGHNTVSWYQQALGQGPQFIFQYYREEENGRGNFPPRFSGLQFPNYSSELNVNALELDDSALYLCASSLDGSPSGSPNEQYFGPGTRLTVT.

This clone has just a few counts. This chain connects TRBV19 to TRBJ1-5, with a weak D call TRBD1 (5 bases). Trimming stripped 5 bases from V and 2 bases from J, with 16 bases between. Germline CDR1 is LNHDA and CDR2 is SQIVND (reference sequence). This CDR3 is 16 amino acids long. CDR3 region: CASSPLGRGGNQPQHF. DNA of the CDR3: TGTGCCAGTAGTCCCCTCGGACGGGGGGGCAATCAGCCCCAGCATTTT.

The chain employs TRBV19 and TRBJ2-4, with a tentative D call TRBD2 (6 bases). Trimming shortened V by 6 bases and J by 1 base, and 7 bases separated the two germline ends. CDR1 and CDR2 from the germline V gene are LNHDA and SQIVND (reference sequence). The CDR3 totals 13 residues. The CDR3, as DNA: TGTGCCAGTAGGGGACTGGCCAAAAACATTCAGTACTTC. It codes for CASRGLAKNIQYF.

The chain has TRBV18 and TRBJ2-4; D possibly corresponds to TRBD1 (6 bases). The CDR3 has 16 amino acids. Germline values: CDR1 KGHSH, CDR2 LQKENI. Trimming left V 3 bases short and J 8 bases short, with 20 bases between. Written as DNA, the CDR3 is TGTGCCAGCTCACCTAGTAGACAGGACGGCTGGGACATTCAGTACTTC. This sequence encodes CASSPSRQDGWDIQYF.

This chain uses TRBV28 with TRBJ2-2; D is uncertain. The CDR3 spans 15 residues. Germline V gene data show CDR1 as MDHEN and CDR2 as SYDVKM. V gave up 3 bases and J gave up 4 bases, with 12 bases separating them. CDR3: CASSFLAAPTGELFF. DNA of the CDR3: TGTGCCAGCAGTTTTTTAGCAGCCCCCACCGGGGAGCTGTTTTTT.

This chain connects TRBV5-4 to TRBJ1-1; TRBD1 might be the D (6 bases). The CDR3 runs to 12 residues. V was clipped by 4 bases and J by 5 bases, with 9 bases between them. Germline CDR1 SGHNT, CDR2 YYREEE (reference sequence). In DNA form, the CDR3 reads TGTGCCAGCAGCCCCACAGGGACTGAAGCTTTCTTT. This encodes CASSPTGTEAFF. Looking up the rest from reference TRBV5-4 and TRBJ1-1 gives the full variable domain: ETGVTQSPTHLIKTRGQQVTLRCSSQSGHNTVSWYQQALGQGPQFIFQYYREEENGRGNFPPRFSGLQFPNYSSELNVNALELDDSALYLCASSPTGTEAFFGQGTRLTVV.

This chain joins TRBV7-9 and TRBJ1-1, with TRBD1 matching over 7 bases. The CDR3 is made up of 16 amino acids. V dropped 1 base and J dropped 0; count of bases not matched to a gene: 5. Germline V gives CDR1 SEHNR, CDR2 FQNEAQ (reference sequence). This CDR3 is CASSLEPGGMNTEAFF. The CDR3, as DNA: TGTGCCAGCAGCTTAGAGCCAGGGGGGATGAACACTGAAGCTTTCTTT.

CDR3 DNA: TGTGCCAGCAGTTACGGGGGCGAGGGTCTACCACCTGAAGCTTTCTTT. This sequence encodes CASSYGGEGLPPEAFF. The rearrangement links TRBV6-5 to TRBJ1-1, with D possibly matching TRBD1 (6 bases). This CDR3 comprises 16 residues. Trimming removed 2 bases from V and 6 bases from J, with 19 bases in between. In germline, CDR1 is MNHEY, CDR2 SVGAGI.

This CDR3 reads CASTSRTSGRTGELFF. In DNA, the CDR3 is TGTGCCAGTACTTCTAGGACTAGCGGGAGGACTGGGGAGCTGTTTTTT. The rearrangement links TRBV19 to TRBJ2-2, with 14 bases lining up with TRBD2. The trim removed 7 bases at V and 8 bases at J, leaving 9 bases unmatched. Germline V gene data show CDR1 as LNHDA and CDR2 as SQIVND (reference sequence). CDR3 size: 16 residues.

The V call is TRBV27, the J call TRBJ2-3, with D perhaps matching TRBD2 (5 bases). Trimming left V 3 bases short and J 4 bases short, with 17 bases between. The length of the CDR3 is 16 residues. Germline CDR1 and CDR2: MNHEY and SMNVEV (reference sequence). DNA for the CDR3: TGTGCCAGCAGTTTGCTCCCCAGGACTTCTCCAGATACGCAGTATTTT. This sequence encodes CASSLLPRTSPDTQYF.

V usage is TRBV29-1 and J usage is TRBJ2-5; 10 bases are a match to TRBD1. V lost 3 bases and J lost 4; bases outside the gene matches: 17. Germline loops: CDR1 SQVTM, CDR2 ANQGSEA. The CDR3 contains 18 residues. DNA of the CDR3: TGCAGCGTTGAGGAGACGGTGGGGGACAGGGGATTTTCAGAGACCCAGTACTTC. Protein product: CSVEETVGDRGFSETQYF.

The chain joins TRBV10-3 to TRBJ2-2, with 8 bases fitting TRBD1. Germline CDR1 and CDR2: ENHRY and SYGVKD. CDR3 length: 16 amino acids. The trim removed 6 bases at V and 1 base at J, leaving 7 bases unmatched. CDR3 nucleotides: TGTGCCATCAGGGCCCTCGACAGGGGGAACACCGGGGAGCTGTTTTTT. It codes for CAIRALDRGNTGELFF.

This chain links TRBV27 with TRBJ1-4, with D tentatively TRBD1 (5 bases). The CDR3 covers 15 residues. Germline V CDR1 and CDR2: MNHEY, SMNVEV (reference sequence). V was clipped by 4 bases and J by 0 bases, with 9 bases between them. The CDR3 bases are TGTGCCAGCAGTTCAGAGACAGCAACTAATGAAAAACTGTTTTTT. Protein product: CASSSETATNEKLFF.

This clone was seen a handful of times. The chain links TRBV6-7 to TRBJ2-7; TRBD1 matches 7 bases. TRBV6-7 belongs to the ORF category, with a function that is uncertain. The CDR3 has 16 residues. V lost 0 bases, J lost 2 bases, and 7 bases stayed unmatched. The CDR3 protein is CASSYSRQGVAYEQYF. The CDR3 coding sequence is TGTGCCAGCAGTTACTCGAGACAGGGAGTCGCCTACGAGCAGTACTTC.

The chain joins TRBV2 to TRBJ2-3; D is ambiguous. This CDR3 is 11 amino acids long. Germline V lookup: CDR1 SNHLY, CDR2 FYNNEI. Trimming left V 7 bases short and J 4 bases short, with 6 bases between. The CDR3 protein is CASTDADTQYF. CDR3 nucleotide sequence: TGTGCCAGCACTGACGCAGATACGCAGTATTTT.

The chain recombines TRBV5-1 with TRBJ2-5; D possibly corresponds to TRBD2 (6 bases). CDR1 is SGHRS, CDR2 YFSETQ, per germline. The ends were cut back, 3 bases at V and 5 bases at J, with 11 bases in the middle. The CDR3 length is 13 residues. The CDR3: CASSWGVSETQYF. CDR3 sequence (DNA): TGCGCCAGCAGCTGGGGGGTTTCGGAGACCCAGTACTTC.

This chain connects TRBV29-1 to TRBJ1-1; 9 nucleotides line up with TRBD1. This CDR3 comprises 13 residues. V shed 7 bases and J 3 bases; nucleotides not matched to a gene: 6. CDR1 is SQVTM and CDR2 is ANQGSEA in the germline V gene. The CDR3 nucleotides are TGCAGCGCCAGACAGGGGGAATACACTGAAGCTTTCTTT. This sequence encodes CSARQGEYTEAFF. The entire variable domain, with the rest obtained from reference TRBV29-1 and TRBJ1-1, is as follows: SAVISQKPSRDICQRGTSLTIQCQVDSQVTMMFWYRQQPGQSLTLIATANQGSEATYESGFVIDKFPISRPNLTFSTLTVSNMSPEDSSIYLCSARQGEYTEAFFGQGTRLTVV.

V is TRBV5-8 and J is TRBJ1-1; 7 bases are a match to TRBD1. Germline V gene lookup returns CDR1 SGHTS and CDR2 YDEGEE. The CDR3 is 15 residues long. The V gene end was trimmed by 7 bases and the J gene end by 1 base; junction bases not matched to a gene: 10. The CDR3 DNA reads as TGTGCCAGCGTAACCCCGACAGGGTGGAACACTGAAGCTTTCTTT. Translating it yields CASVTPTGWNTEAFF.

CDR3: CASRWGHLGHEQYF. CDR3 coding DNA: TGTGCCAGTAGATGGGGACATTTGGGTCACGAGCAGTACTTC. The rearrangement joins TRBV19 to TRBJ2-7, with D maybe TRBD1 (6 bases). V was cut by 6 bases and J by 5 bases, with 17 bases left in between. This CDR3 contains 14 residues. Germline V CDR1 and CDR2: LNHDA, SQIVND (reference sequence).

This clone was observed once. The gene calls are TRBV5-1 and TRBJ1-2; D is possibly TRBD1 (5 bases). The germline CDR1 and CDR2 sequences are SGHRS and YFSETQ. This CDR3 region has 15 residues. V dropped 3 bases and J dropped 0 bases, with 12 bases sitting between them. The CDR3 DNA reads as TGCGCCAGCAGCTCGAAACAGGCGCCTAACTATGGCTACACCTTC. This gives the protein CASSSKQAPNYGYTF. Full variable domain (remainder filled in from reference TRBV5-1 and TRBJ1-2): KAGVTQTPRYLIKTRGQQVTLSCSPISGHRSVSWYQQTPGQGLQFLFEYFSETQRNKGNFPGRFSGRQFSNSRSEMNVSTLELGDSALYLCASSSKQAPNYGYTFGSGTRLTVV.

The rearrangement uses TRBV30 and TRBJ1-5, with TRBD1 matching 9 bases. V shed 3 bases and J 5 bases; nucleotides not matched to a gene: 14. The length of the CDR3 is 17 residues. The germline gives CDR1 GTSNPN, CDR2 SVGIG (reference sequence). The CDR3 sequence is CAWSDPLTGGSHQPQHF. Here the CDR3 DNA reads TGTGCCTGGAGCGATCCTCTCACAGGGGGCTCGCATCAGCCCCAGCATTTT.

The chain is built from TRBV2 and TRBJ2-7; the D is unclear. The germline CDR1 and CDR2 sequences are SNHLY and FYNNEI. The germline V and J ends were trimmed by 2 bases and 4 bases, with 6 bases remaining between them. The CDR3 is 12 residues long. CDR3: CASSERVYEQYF. CDR3 DNA sequence: TGTGCCAGCAGTGAACGGGTGTACGAGCAGTACTTC. Filled out from reference TRBV2 and TRBJ2-7, the complete variable domain reads EPEVTQTPSHQVTQMGQEVILRCVPISNHLYFYWYRQILGQKVEFLVSFYNNEISEKSEIFDDQFSVERPDGSNFTLKIRSTKLEDSAMYFCASSERVYEQYFGPGTRLTVT.

CDR3 DNA sequence: TGTGCCAGCAGTTACTCGATGGGGACAGAACGGGAAGCTTTCTTT. Encoded protein: CASSYSMGTEREAFF. V is TRBV6-5 and J is TRBJ1-1; 7 bases are a match to TRBD1. The trim removed 0 bases at V and 8 bases at J, leaving 9 bases unmatched. CDR3 length: 15 amino acids. Germline V gives CDR1 MNHEY, CDR2 SVGAGI.

This clone occurred once. The rearrangement uses TRBV5-1 and TRBJ1-4, with a tentative D call TRBD1 (6 bases). This CDR3 has 16 amino acids. Between the trimmed V and J ends, which lost 2 bases and 2 bases, there was a span of 13 bases. Germline V gives CDR1 SGHRS, CDR2 YFSETQ. The chain's CDR3 is CASSFLGAHTNEKLFF. The CDR3 DNA is TGCGCCAGCAGCTTCTTGGGGGCGCATACTAATGAAAAACTGTTTTTT. The full variable domain, with the rest looked up from reference TRBV5-1 and TRBJ1-4, is KAGVTQTPRYLIKTRGQQVTLSCSPISGHRSVSWYQQTPGQGLQFLFEYFSETQRNKGNFPGRFSGRQFSNSRSEMNVSTLELGDSALYLCASSFLGAHTNEKLFFGSGTQLSVL.

This chain joins TRBV7-2 and TRBJ2-1; D is possibly TRBD2 (6 bases). Germline CDR1 and CDR2: SGHTA and FQGNSA. The CDR3 runs to 15 residues. V was cut by 4 bases and J by 0 bases, with 10 bases left in between. CDR3 sequence (DNA): TGTGCCAGCAGCTCCGACGGGAGCTCCTACAATGAGCAGTTCTTC. Encoded protein: CASSSDGSSYNEQFF.

J is TRBJ2-1 and V is TRBV7-9; the match to TRBD2 covers 13 bases. V shed 3 bases, J shed 4 bases, and the junction held 3 bases outside the gene matches. Per germline, CDR1 SEHNR and CDR2 FQNEAQ (reference sequence). This CDR3 region has 16 residues. The CDR3 coding sequence is TGTGCCAGCAGCTTGGGACTAGCGGGATTATACAATGAGCAGTTCTTC. It encodes CASSLGLAGLYNEQFF.

The chain carries TRBV2 and TRBJ2-5; 10 nucleotides align to TRBD2. CDR1 and CDR2 from the germline V gene are SNHLY and FYNNEI. With V trimmed by 3 bases and J by 4 bases, 5 bases remained unmatched. The CDR3 is made up of 15 amino acids. CDR3: CASSESSGSRETQYF. The CDR3 DNA reads TGTGCCAGCAGTGAGTCTAGCGGGAGTCGAGAGACCCAGTACTTC.

The gene calls are TRBV30 and TRBJ2-7; weak D call: TRBD2 (6 bases). The V end was cut by 0 bases, the J end by 5 bases, with 14 bases between. Germline V lookup: CDR1 GTSNPN, CDR2 SVGIG (reference sequence). The CDR3 length is 14 residues. CDR3 sequence (DNA): TGTGCCTGGAGTGTTGCGGGGATAATGAACGAGCAGTACTTC. Translation gives CAWSVAGIMNEQYF.